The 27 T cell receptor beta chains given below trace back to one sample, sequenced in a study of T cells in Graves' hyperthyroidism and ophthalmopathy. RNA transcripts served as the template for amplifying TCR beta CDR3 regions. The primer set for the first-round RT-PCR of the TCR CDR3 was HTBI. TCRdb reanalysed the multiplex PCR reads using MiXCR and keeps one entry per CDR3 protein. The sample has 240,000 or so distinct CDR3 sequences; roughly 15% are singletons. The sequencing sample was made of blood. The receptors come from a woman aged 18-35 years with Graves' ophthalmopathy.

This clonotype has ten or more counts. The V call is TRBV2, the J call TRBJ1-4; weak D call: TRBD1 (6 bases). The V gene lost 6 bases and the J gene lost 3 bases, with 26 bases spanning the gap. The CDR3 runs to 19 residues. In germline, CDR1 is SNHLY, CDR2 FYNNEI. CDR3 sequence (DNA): TGTGCCAGCAGCCCCCTGGGCAGGGGTTCTTTTCCGGCTAATGAAAAACTGTTTTTT. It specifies CASSPLGRGSFPANEKLFF.

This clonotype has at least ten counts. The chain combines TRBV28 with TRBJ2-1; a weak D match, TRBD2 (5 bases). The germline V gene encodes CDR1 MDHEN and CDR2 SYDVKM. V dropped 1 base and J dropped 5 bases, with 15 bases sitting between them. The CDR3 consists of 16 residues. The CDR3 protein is CASSLLVARADNEQFF. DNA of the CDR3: TGTGCCAGCAGTTTATTGGTAGCGAGGGCCGACAATGAGCAGTTCTTC.

The CDR3 protein is CASSQVGGYDTGELFF. DNA for the CDR3: TGCGCCAGCAGCCAAGTGGGGGGGTATGACACCGGGGAGCTGTTTTTT. V usage is TRBV5-1 and J usage is TRBJ2-2, with TRBD2 identical over 7 bases. Trimming at V came to 4 bases and at J to 3 bases, leaving 9 bases not matched to a gene. Germline CDR1 SGHRS, CDR2 YFSETQ. This CDR3 has 16 amino acids.

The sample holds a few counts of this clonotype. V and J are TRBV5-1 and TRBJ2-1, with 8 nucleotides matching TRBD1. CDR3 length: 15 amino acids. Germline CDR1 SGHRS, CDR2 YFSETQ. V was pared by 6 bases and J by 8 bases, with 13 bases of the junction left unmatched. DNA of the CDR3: TGCGCCAGCACCAATGACAGGGGCGTCGTAGATGAGCAGTTCTTC. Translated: CASTNDRGVVDEQFF.

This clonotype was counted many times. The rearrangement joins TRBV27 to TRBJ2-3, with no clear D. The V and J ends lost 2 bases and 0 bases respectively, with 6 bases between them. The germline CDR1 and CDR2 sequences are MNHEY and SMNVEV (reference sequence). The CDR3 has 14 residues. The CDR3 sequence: CASSLRPSTDTQYF. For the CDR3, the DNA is TGTGCCAGCAGTTTACGGCCGAGCACAGATACGCAGTATTTT.

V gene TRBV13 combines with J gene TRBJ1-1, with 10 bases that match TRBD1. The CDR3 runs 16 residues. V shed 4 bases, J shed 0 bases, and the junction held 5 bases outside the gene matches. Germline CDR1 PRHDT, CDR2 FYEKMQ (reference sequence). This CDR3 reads CASSWGQGIVNTEAFF. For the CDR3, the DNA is TGTGCCAGCAGCTGGGGACAGGGGATCGTGAACACTGAAGCTTTCTTT.

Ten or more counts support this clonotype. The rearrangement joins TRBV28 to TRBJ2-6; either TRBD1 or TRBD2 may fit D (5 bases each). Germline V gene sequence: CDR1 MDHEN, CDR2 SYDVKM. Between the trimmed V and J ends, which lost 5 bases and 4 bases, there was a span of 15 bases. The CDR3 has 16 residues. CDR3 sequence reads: CASSRLRGPGANVLTF. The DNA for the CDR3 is TGTGCCAGCAGTCGCTTAAGGGGACCCGGGGCCAACGTCCTGACTTTC.

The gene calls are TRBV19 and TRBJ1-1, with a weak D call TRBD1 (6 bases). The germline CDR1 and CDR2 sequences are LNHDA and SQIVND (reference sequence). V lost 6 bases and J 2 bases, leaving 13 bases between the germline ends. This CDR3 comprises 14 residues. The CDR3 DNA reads TGTGCCAGTAGGGTAATGACAGGAAACACTGAAGCTTTCTTT. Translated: CASRVMTGNTEAFF. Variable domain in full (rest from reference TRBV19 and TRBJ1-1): DGGITQSPKYLFRKEGQNVTLSCEQNLNHDAMYWYRQDPGQGLRLIYYSQIVNDFQKGDIAEGYSVSREKKESFPLTVTSAQKNPTAFYLCASRVMTGNTEAFFGQGTRLTVV.

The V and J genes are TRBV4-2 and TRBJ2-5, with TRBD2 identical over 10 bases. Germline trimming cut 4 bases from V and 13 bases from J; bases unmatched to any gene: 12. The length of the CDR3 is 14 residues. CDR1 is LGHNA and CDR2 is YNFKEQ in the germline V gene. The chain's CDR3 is CASSPERSSGRRYF. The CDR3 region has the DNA TGTGCCAGCAGCCCAGAACGATCTAGCGGGAGACGGTACTTC.

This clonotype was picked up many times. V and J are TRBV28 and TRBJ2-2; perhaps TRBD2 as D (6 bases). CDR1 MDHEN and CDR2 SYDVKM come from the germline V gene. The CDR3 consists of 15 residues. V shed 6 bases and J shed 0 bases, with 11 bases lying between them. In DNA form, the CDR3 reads TGTGCCAGCAGGAGCGGGTCCTCGAACACCGGGGAGCTGTTTTTT. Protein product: CASRSGSSNTGELFF.

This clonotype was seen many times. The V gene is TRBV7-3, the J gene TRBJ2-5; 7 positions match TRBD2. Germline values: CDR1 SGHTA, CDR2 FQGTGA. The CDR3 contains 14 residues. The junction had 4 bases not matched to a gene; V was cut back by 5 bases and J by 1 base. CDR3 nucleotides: TGTGCCAGCAGCGTAGCGGGCCCCCAAGAGACCCAGTACTTC. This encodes CASSVAGPQETQYF. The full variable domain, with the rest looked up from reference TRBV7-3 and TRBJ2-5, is GAGVSQTPSNKVTEKGKYVELRCDPISGHTALYWYRQSLGQGPEFLIYFQGTGAADDSGLPNDRFFAVRPEGSVSTLKIQRTERGDSAVYLCASSVAGPQETQYFGPGTRLLVL.

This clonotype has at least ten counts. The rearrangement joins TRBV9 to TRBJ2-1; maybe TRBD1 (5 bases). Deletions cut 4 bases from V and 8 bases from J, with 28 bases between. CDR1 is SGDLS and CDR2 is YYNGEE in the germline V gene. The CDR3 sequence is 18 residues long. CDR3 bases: TGTGCCAGCAGCACCCTTGGGCTCGCTTGGGGCATGGGGCATGAGCAGTTCTTC. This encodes CASSTLGLAWGMGHEQFF.

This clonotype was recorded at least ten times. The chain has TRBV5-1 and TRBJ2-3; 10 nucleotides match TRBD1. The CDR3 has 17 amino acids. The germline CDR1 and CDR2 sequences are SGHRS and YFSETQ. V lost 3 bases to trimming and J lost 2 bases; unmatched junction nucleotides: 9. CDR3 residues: CASSSGTGVPYTDTQYF. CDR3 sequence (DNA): TGCGCCAGCAGCTCCGGGACAGGGGTCCCTTACACAGATACGCAGTATTTT.

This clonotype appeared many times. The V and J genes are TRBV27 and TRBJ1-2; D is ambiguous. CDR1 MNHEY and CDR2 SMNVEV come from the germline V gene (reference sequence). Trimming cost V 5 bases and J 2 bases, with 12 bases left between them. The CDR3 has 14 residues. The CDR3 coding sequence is TGTGCCAGCAGTACAATCGCCTCCAACTATGGCTACACCTTC. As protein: CASSTIASNYGYTF.

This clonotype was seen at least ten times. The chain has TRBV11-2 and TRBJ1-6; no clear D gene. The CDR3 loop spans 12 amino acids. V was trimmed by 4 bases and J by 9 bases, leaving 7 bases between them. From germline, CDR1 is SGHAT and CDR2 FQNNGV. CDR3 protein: CASSSGGSPLHF. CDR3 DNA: TGTGCCAGCAGCTCAGGTGGTTCACCCCTCCACTTT.

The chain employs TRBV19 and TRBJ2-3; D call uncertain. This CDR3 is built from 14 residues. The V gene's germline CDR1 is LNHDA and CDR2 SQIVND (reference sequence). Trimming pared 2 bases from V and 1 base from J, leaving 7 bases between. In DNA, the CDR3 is TGTGCCAGTAGTATAAGTCAGGGCACAGATACGCAGTATTTT. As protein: CASSISQGTDTQYF. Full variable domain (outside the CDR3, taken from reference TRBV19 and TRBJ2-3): DGGITQSPKYLFRKEGQNVTLSCEQNLNHDAMYWYRQDPGQGLRLIYYSQIVNDFQKGDIAEGYSVSREKKESFPLTVTSAQKNPTAFYLCASSISQGTDTQYFGPGTRLTVL.

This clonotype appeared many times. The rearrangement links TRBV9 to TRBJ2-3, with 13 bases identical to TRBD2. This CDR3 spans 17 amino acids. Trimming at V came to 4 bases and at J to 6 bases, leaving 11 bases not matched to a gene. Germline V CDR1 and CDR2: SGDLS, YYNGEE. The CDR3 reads CASSPRTSGGFMDTQYF. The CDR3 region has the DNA TGTGCCAGCAGCCCCAGGACTAGCGGGGGTTTCATGGATACGCAGTATTTT.

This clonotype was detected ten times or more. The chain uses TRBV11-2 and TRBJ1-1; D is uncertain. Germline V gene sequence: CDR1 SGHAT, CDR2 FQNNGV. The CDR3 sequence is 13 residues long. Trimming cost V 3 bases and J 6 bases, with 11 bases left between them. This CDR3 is CASSFAAPAEAFF. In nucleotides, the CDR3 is TGTGCCAGCAGCTTCGCAGCGCCTGCTGAAGCTTTCTTT.

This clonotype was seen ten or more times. CDR3 DNA: TGTGCCAGCAGTTTATCGGTAACAGGCATAGGTGGCTACACCTTC. Translated, it gives CASSLSVTGIGGYTF. The rearrangement joins TRBV27 to TRBJ1-2; perhaps TRBD1 as D (5 bases). Trimming left V 0 bases short and J 7 bases short, with 15 bases between. This CDR3 contains 15 residues. CDR1 and CDR2 from the germline V gene are MNHEY and SMNVEV (reference sequence).

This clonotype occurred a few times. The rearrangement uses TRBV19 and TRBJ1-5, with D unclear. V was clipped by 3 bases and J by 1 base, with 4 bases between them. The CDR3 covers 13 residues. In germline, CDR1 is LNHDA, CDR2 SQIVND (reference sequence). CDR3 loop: CASSMVSNQPQHF. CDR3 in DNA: TGTGCCAGTAGTATGGTCAGCAATCAGCCCCAGCATTTT.

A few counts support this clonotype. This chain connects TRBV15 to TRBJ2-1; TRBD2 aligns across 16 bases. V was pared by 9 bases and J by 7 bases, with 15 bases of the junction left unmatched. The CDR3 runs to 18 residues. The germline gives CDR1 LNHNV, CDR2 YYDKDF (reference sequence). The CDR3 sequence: CATRSAGLAGGPFNEQFF. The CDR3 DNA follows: TGTGCCACTCGAAGCGCGGGACTAGCGGGAGGGCCCTTTAATGAGCAGTTCTTC.

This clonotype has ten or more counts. CDR3 sequence reads: CASSQEAMNTEAFF. For the CDR3, the DNA is TGTGCCAGCAGCCAAGAGGCAATGAACACTGAAGCTTTCTTT. The chain is built from TRBV3-1 and TRBJ1-1; D is unresolved. The CDR3 runs to 14 residues. Trimming stripped 0 bases from V and 0 bases from J, with 5 bases between. Looked up from germline, CDR1 is LGHDT and CDR2 is YNNKEL (reference sequence). Variable domain in full (rest from reference TRBV3-1 and TRBJ1-1): DTAVSQTPKYLVTQMGNDKSIKCEQNLGHDTMYWYKQDSKKFLKIMFSYNNKELIINETVPNRFSPKSPDKAHLNLHINSLELGDSAVYFCASSQEAMNTEAFFGQGTRLTVV.

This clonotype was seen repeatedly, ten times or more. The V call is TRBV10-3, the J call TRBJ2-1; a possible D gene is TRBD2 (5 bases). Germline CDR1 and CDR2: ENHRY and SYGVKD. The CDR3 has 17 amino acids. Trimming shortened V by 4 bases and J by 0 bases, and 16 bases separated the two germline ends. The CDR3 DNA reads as TGTGCCATCAGTGGCGACAAACGAGCGGTCTCCTACAATGAGCAGTTCTTC. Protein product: CAISGDKRAVSYNEQFF.

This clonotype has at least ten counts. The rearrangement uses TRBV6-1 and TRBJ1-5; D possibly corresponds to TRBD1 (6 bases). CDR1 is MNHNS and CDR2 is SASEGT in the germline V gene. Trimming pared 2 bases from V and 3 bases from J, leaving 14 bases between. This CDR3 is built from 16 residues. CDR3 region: CASSEWVQGHNQPQHF. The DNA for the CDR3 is TGTGCCAGCAGTGAATGGGTACAGGGCCACAATCAGCCCCAGCATTTT.

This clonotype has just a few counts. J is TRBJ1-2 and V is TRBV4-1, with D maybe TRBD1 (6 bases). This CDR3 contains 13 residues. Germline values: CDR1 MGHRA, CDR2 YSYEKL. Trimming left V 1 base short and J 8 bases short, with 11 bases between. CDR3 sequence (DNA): TGCGCCAGCAGCCAAGGGGGGCGGGACGGCTACACCTTC. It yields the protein CASSQGGRDGYTF.

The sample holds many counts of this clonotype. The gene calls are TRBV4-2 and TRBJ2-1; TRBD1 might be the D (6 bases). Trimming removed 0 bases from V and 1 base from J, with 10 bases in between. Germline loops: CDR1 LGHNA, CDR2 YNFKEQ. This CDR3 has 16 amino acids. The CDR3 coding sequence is TGTGCCAGCAGCCAAGATGTTCAGGGGTCCTACAATGAGCAGTTCTTC. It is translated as CASSQDVQGSYNEQFF.

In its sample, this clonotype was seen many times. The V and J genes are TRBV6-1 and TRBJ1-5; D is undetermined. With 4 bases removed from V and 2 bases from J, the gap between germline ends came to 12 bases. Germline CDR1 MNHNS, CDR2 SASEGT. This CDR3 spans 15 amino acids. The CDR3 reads CASSAERAGNQPQHF. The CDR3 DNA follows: TGTGCCAGCAGTGCGGAGAGGGCTGGCAATCAGCCCCAGCATTTT.